Sequencing of this T cell receptor beta chain was carried out in a study of T cell changes during pregnancy in multiple sclerosis. Clones were sequenced by immunoSEQ multiplex PCR, and TCRdb holds only the in-frame ones, with some missing. The data contain around 30,000 clones, 80% to 90% of them singletons. This clone appeared a single time. The specimen comprised CD8+ T cells from peripheral blood mononuclear cells, sampled in the third trimester of pregnancy. The sequence came from a female donor with multiple sclerosis, enrolled in a pregnancy study.

CDR3 bases: TGTGCCAGCAGCTTAGTTACATCTCCCGAACCTAATCAGCCCCAGCATTTT. This sequence encodes CASSLVTSPEPNQPQHF. This chain links TRBV7-9 with TRBJ1-5; no clear D gene. CDR3 length: 17 residues. Germline V gene data show CDR1 as SEHNR and CDR2 as FQNEAQ (reference sequence). V was cut by 1 base and J by 4 bases, with 17 bases left in between.